This is a list of T cell receptor beta chains from one sample in a study of OX40 agonist ivuxolimab in advanced cancers. The repertoire was sequenced with immunoSEQ multiplex PCR; TCRdb's copy has only in-frame clones and lacks some. The sample contains about 93,000 clones, 89% of which appear only once. Sequencing was performed on CD4+ or CD8+ T cells sorted from blood, taken in a trial of the OX40 agonist ivuxolimab. Every receptor here comes from an adult with an advanced solid tumor such as melanoma, head and neck, liver or kidney cancer. The CDR3 runs from the conserved cysteine through the conserved F or W. A D gene is named only where the DNA matches it firmly. Clone size is not always given. Where it is, it says once, few, many or a class for expanded clones.

D,J,V,length,size,DNA,CDR3
TRBD2,TRBJ2-7,TRBV7-2,15,once,TGTGCCAGCAGCCCTGGGACTAGCGGGAGCTACGAGCAGTACTTC,CASSPGTSGSYEQYF
.,TRBJ1-5,TRBV6-5,15,.,TGTGCCAGCAGCCCTTGGGAGGGGCGAGCTCAGCCCCAGCATTTT,CASSPWEGRAQPQHF
.,TRBJ2-1,TRBV9,16,.,TGTGCCAGCAGCGTAGCGACGGACAGCACTTACAATGAGCAGTTCTTC,CASSVATDSTYNEQFF
TRBD1,TRBJ1-2,TRBV18,15,.,TGTGCCAGCTCGCCTCGGACAGGGGAAAACTATGGCTACACCTTC,CASSPRTGENYGYTF
.,TRBJ2-5,TRBV11-1,14,.,TGTGCCAGCAGCTTAGATACAGGGTCTGAGACCCAGTACTTC,CASSLDTGSETQYF
.,TRBJ2-1,TRBV7-2,15,.,TGTGCCAGCAGCTTAGCGGTCCCAGGTTACAATGAGCAGTTCTTC,CASSLAVPGYNEQFF
TRBD1,TRBJ1-1,TRBV19,11,once,TGTGCCACCGGGGACAGGGTAGTGGCTTTCTTT,CATGDRVVAFF
.,TRBJ2-2,TRBV7-9,16,.,TGTGCCAGCAGCTTATTAGCGGCTAGAGGGGCCGGGGAGCTGTTTTTT,CASSLLAARGAGELFF
TRBD1,TRBJ1-1,TRBV5-8,15,.,TGTGCCAGCAGCTCCACAGGGGACGGGGACACTGAAGCTTTCTTT,CASSSTGDGDTEAFF
.,TRBJ1-5,TRBV29-1,13,.,TGCAGCGTTGGGACAAATAGCAATCAGCCCCAGCATTTT,CSVGTNSNQPQHF
TRBD2,TRBJ2-5,TRBV9,15,.,TGTGCCAGCAGCGCTTCCGGACTAGTAAGCGAGACCCAGTACTTC,CASSASGLVSETQYF
.,TRBJ2-3,TRBV9,15,.,TGTGCCAGCAGCGTAGAGTTCTTAGCTGTAGATACGCAGTATTTT,CASSVEFLAVDTQYF
TRBD1,TRBJ1-4,TRBV10-3,13,once,TGTGCCATCAGTGAGTCTCAGGGGGCGAAATTGTTTTTT,CAISESQGAKLFF
TRBD2,TRBJ2-1,TRBV19,17,.,TGTGCCAGTAGTATACTGGGGGAGGGCCTCCGAAGCGGTGAGCAGTTCTTC,CASSILGEGLRSGEQFF
.,TRBJ1-3,TRBV5-6,15,.,TGTGCCAGCAGCTTCGACAGGAGCTCTGGAAACACCATATATTTT,CASSFDRSSGNTIYF
.,TRBJ2-7,TRBV19,14,.,TGTGCCAGTAGTAACCCGGGCAGACTCTACGAGCAGTACTTC,CASSNPGRLYEQYF
.,TRBJ2-1,TRBV29-1,15,once,TGCAGCGTTGAATCCCGGAGCCGATTTATCGATGAGCAGTTCTTC,CSVESRSRFIDEQFF
.,TRBJ2-2,TRBV7-3,15,once,TGTGCCAGCAGCCTTAGCGTGCCGGGCACCGGGGAGCTGTTTTTT,CASSLSVPGTGELFF
.,TRBJ2-1,TRBV9,15,.,TGTGCCAGCAGCGTAGGGCGGAACTCCTACAATGAGCAGTTCTTC,CASSVGRNSYNEQFF
.,TRBJ1-2,TRBV28,14,.,TGTGCCAGCACTTTTACGGGACGGTCCTATGGCTACACCTTC,CASTFTGRSYGYTF
.,TRBJ2-6,TRBV19,17,once,TGTGCCAGTAGTATACGGGAAGTCGGCTCTGGGGCCAACGTCCTGACTTTC,CASSIREVGSGANVLTF
TRBD1,TRBJ1-2,TRBV6-6,12,.,TGTGCCAGCATGCAGGGGGCTCGTGGCTACACCTTC,CASMQGARGYTF
.,TRBJ1-6,TRBV5-6,15,once,TGTGCCAGCAGCTTGATGGGGGCCTATAATTCACCCCTCCACTTT,CASSLMGAYNSPLHF
.,TRBJ1-6,TRBV7-3,13,medium-sized,TGTGCCAGCAGCTTGGCGCCGCGATCACCCCTCCACTTT,CASSLAPRSPLHF
TRBD1,TRBJ1-1,TRBV19,16,.,TGTGCCAGTAGCTTCCCCGAGGCAGGGGGCAAAACTGAAGCTTTCTTT,CASSFPEAGGKTEAFF
.,TRBJ2-1,TRBV19,13,.,TGTGCCAGTAGTATACAGCAAGGCAGTGAGCAGTTCTTC,CASSIQQGSEQFF
.,TRBJ1-1,TRBV5-8,12,.,TGTGCCAGCAGCCCCGACAGATCTGAAGCTTTCTTT,CASSPDRSEAFF
.,TRBJ2-1,TRBV11-3,15,.,TGTGCCAGCAGCTTAGTCGGGGACTCATCCAATGAGCAGTTCTTC,CASSLVGDSSNEQFF
TRBD1,TRBJ2-5,TRBV7-2,15,.,TGTGCCAGCAGCTTATCGGACAGGGTTCAAGAGACCCAGTACTTC,CASSLSDRVQETQYF